Sequencing of this TCR beta chain was carried out in a study of blood T cell repertoires in COVID-19. Sequencing was performed with immunoSEQ multiplex PCR; in TCRdb, only in-frame clones are kept and a portion is missing. The sample lists hundreds of thousands of clones, 86% occurring once. Enrollees, about 18 to 90 years old, lived in about two dozen US areas. The CDR3 loop spans 15 amino acids. Trimming took off 5 bases at V and 6 bases at J, with 14 bases between the two ends. CDR1 is SGHTA and CDR2 is FQGNSA in the germline V gene. The receptor was isolated from a woman aged 50 to 65 who had recovered from COVID-19. Sequencing was performed on PBMCs or T cells enriched from blood (not recorded which). This chain joins TRBV7-2 and TRBJ1-6; D unclear. The CDR3 DNA reads as TGTGCCAGCAGCGTTGATAGACTACCTAATTCACCCCTCCACTTT. It is translated as CASSVDRLPNSPLHF.